One and the same sample provided the 3 T cell receptor beta chains below, sequenced in a study of breast tumors, draining lymph nodes, adjacent tissues. TCRdb called the multiplex PCR reads again in MiXCR, with one record for every CDR3 protein. In the table there are 150,000 to 200,000 distinct CDR3 sequences, approximately 30% of which are singletons. Axillary draining lymph nodes of breast cancer patients supplied the node samples. Specimen: axillary lymph node tissue. These receptors all stem from a female donor with breast cancer. Some clones in this sample may be carry-over from other donors' samples.

This clonotype has just a few counts. It may be a read error: a sequence one base away is much more abundant. The CDR3 ends on some other residue instead of the conserved phenylalanine or tryptophan, so this is likely a read error. The chain couples TRBV19 to TRBJ1-5, with D tentatively TRBD1 (6 bases). This CDR3 has 16 amino acids. Germline assignment: CDR1 LNHDA and CDR2 SQIVND (reference sequence). V dropped 7 bases and J dropped 0 bases, with 16 bases sitting between them. CDR3 loop: CASKGGVRYSNQPQHS. CDR3 DNA: TGTGCCAGTAAGGGGGGGGTCAGATATAGCAATCAGCCCCAGCATTCT.

The chain couples TRBV27 to TRBJ2-7; 10 bases match TRBD2. This CDR3 is built from 15 residues. J lost 7 bases, V lost 0 bases, and 6 bases had no gene match. From germline, CDR1 is MNHEY and CDR2 SMNVEV (reference sequence). The CDR3 nucleotides read TGTGCCAGCAGTTTATCCCCCGGGACTAGCGAGGAGCAGTACTTC. This translates into CASSLSPGTSEEQYF.

This clonotype showed up many times. For the CDR3, the DNA is TGCAGTGCTAGAGAAGGGGGGGGTTTCCACCAGCCCCAGCATTTT. Protein sequence: CSAREGGGFHQPQHF. The chain links TRBV20-1 to TRBJ1-5; a possible D gene is TRBD1 (6 bases). The V end lost 0 bases, the J end lost 7 bases, and 16 bases lay between the germline ends. The V gene's germline CDR1 is DFQATT and CDR2 SNEGSKA (reference sequence). This CDR3 contains 15 residues.